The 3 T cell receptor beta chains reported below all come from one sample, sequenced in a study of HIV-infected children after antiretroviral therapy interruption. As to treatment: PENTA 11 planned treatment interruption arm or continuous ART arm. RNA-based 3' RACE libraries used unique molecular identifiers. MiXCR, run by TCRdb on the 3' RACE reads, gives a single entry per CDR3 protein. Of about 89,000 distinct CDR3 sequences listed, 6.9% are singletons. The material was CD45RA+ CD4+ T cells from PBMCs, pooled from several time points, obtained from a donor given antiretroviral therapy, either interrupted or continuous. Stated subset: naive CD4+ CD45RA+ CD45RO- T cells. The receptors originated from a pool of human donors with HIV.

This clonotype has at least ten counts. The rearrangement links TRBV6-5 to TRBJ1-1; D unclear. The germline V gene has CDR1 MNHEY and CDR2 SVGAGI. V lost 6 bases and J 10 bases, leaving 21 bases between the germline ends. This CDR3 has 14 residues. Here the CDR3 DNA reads TGTGCCAGCAGCCCTACGGGAGGGCGGGTTTCAGCTTTCTTT. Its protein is CASSPTGGRVSAFF.

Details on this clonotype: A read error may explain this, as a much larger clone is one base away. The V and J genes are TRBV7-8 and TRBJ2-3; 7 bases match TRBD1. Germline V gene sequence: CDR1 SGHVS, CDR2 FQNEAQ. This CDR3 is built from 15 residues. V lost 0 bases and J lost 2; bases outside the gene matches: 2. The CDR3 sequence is CASSLAGQSTDTQYF. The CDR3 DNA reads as TGTGCCAGCAGCTTAGCGGGACAGTCCACAGATACGCAGTATTTT.

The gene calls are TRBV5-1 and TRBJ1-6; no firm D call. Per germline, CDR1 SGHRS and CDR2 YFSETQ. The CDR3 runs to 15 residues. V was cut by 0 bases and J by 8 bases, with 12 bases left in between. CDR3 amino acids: CASSLEGAGDSPLHF. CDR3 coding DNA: TGCGCCAGCAGCTTGGAAGGCGCCGGGGATTCACCCCTCCACTTT.